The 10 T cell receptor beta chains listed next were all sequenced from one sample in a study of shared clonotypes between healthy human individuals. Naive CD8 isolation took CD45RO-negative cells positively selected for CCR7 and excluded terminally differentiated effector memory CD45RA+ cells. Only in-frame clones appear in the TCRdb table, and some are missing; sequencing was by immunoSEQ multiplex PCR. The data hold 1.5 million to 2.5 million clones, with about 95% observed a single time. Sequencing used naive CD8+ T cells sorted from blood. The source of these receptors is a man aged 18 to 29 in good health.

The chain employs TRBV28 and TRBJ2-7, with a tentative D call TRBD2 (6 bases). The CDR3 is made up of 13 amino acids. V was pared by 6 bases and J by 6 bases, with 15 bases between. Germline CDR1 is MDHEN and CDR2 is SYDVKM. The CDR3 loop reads CASSYTGAGEQYF. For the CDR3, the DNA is TGTGCCAGCAGCTATACCGGAGCGGGCGAGCAGTACTTC.

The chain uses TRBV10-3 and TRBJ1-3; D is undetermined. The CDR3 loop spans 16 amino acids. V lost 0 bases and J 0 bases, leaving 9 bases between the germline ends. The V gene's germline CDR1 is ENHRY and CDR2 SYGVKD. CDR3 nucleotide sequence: TGTGCCATCAGTGAGTCCCTGCTAGACTCTGGAAACACCATATATTTT. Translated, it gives CAISESLLDSGNTIYF.

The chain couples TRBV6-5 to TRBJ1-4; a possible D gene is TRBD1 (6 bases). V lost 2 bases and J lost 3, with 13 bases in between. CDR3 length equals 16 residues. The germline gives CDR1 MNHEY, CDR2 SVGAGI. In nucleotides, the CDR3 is TGTGCCAGCAGTTACACGAACAGGGCGGCTAATGAAAAACTGTTTTTT. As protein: CASSYTNRAANEKLFF.

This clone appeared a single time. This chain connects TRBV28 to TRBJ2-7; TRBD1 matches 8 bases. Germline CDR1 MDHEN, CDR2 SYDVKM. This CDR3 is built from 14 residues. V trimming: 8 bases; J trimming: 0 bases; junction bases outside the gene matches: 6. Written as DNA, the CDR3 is TGTGCCAGCCGCGCCGACAGGGGCTCCTACGAGCAGTACTTC. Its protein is CASRADRGSYEQYF.

The DNA for the CDR3 is TGTGCCAGCTCACCTCTCAAAGGGCTAGCGGAACCCTACGAGCAGTACTTC. It is translated as CASSPLKGLAEPYEQYF. The chain joins TRBV18 to TRBJ2-7, with TRBD2 matching 7 bases. The CDR3 spans 17 residues. CDR1 and CDR2 (germline): KGHSH, LQKENI. J gave up 2 bases and V 3 bases, and 13 bases lay outside the gene matches.

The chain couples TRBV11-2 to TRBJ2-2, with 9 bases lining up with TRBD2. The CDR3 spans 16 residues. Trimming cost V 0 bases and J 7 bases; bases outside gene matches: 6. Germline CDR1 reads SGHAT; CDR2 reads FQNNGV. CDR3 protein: CASSLDIAGEDGELFF. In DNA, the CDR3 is TGTGCCAGCAGCTTAGATATAGCGGGAGAAGACGGGGAGCTGTTTTTT.

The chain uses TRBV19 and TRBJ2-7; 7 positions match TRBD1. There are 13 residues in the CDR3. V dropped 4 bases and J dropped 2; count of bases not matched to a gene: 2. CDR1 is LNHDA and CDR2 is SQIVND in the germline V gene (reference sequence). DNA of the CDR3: TGTGCCAGTAGTACGACAGGGCCCTACGAGCAGTACTTC. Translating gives CASSTTGPYEQYF. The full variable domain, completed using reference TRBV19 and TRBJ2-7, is DGGITQSPKYLFRKEGQNVTLSCEQNLNHDAMYWYRQDPGQGLRLIYYSQIVNDFQKGDIAEGYSVSREKKESFPLTVTSAQKNPTAFYLCASSTTGPYEQYFGPGTRLTVT.

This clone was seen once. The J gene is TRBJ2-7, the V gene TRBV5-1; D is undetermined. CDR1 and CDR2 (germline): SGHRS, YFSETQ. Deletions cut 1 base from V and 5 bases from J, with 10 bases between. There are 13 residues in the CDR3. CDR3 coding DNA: TGCGCCAGCAGCTTGACCTCTACGAACGAGCAGTACTTC. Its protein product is CASSLTSTNEQYF.

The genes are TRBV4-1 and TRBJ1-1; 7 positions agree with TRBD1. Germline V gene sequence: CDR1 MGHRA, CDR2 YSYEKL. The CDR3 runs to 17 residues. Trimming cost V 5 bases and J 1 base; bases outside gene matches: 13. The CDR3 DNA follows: TGCGCCAGCAGCTTCCGACAGGGAGGAACGGAGAACACTGAAGCTTTCTTT. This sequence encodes CASSFRQGGTENTEAFF.

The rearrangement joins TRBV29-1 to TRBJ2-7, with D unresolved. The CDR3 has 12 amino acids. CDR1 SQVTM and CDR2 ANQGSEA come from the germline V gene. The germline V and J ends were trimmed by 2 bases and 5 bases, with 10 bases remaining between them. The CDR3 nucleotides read TGCAGCGTTGAAAACGGTCCCAACGAGCAGTACTTC. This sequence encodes CSVENGPNEQYF.